The present entry profiles one T cell receptor (beta chain) with its context. This clone was seen a single time. The antigen this receptor binds is unknown. No per-base quality is available; no much larger clone lies one base away. This record belongs to a study of graft-versus-host responses after intestinal transplantation (dated by TCRdb to about 2021). About the full investigation: The transplants that recipients got were multivisceral, liver-intestinal, or isolated intestinal. Every recipient was given anti-thymocyte globulin induction, then maintenance tacrolimus and steroids for roughly 3 years. Bulk TCR-beta CDR3 sequencing was used to track graft-versus-host and host-versus-graft alloreactive T cell clones in the graft, circulation and bone marrow after intestinal transplantation. Alloreactive clones were identified by sequencing pre-transplant mixed lymphocyte reaction products and comparing them with unstimulated pre-transplant donor and recipient T cells. The cohort enrolled about two dozen intestinal transplant recipients, one of whom was a retransplant, and a few patients without pretransplant specimens were excluded. Donor T cell macrochimerism was defined as a peak of at least 4% donor T cells among recipient peripheral blood mononuclear cells. Samples from three later patients were sequenced in-house on an Illumina MiSeq with MiXCR processing rather than by the commercial service. Broad study findings and their caveats: The relatively low number and heterogeneity of intestinal transplant patients limited the conclusions. Patients with donor T cell macrochimerism had high GvH to HvG T cell clonal ratios in their allografts. Peak levels of circulating GvH clones were associated with declines in HvG clones early after transplant. GvH clones turned up in recipient bone marrow, with some appearing earlier in ileal mucosa or blood, a pattern consistent with an intestinal mucosal origin.

The meaning of the sample's time point label: cells obtained before transplantation from donor or recipient. CD3+CD4+ and CD3+CD8+ populations were FACS-sorted from unstimulated pre-transplant donor and recipient cells taken from spleen or lymph nodes. The library was generated by the immunoSEQ multiplex PCR assay. For most patients, genomic DNA was isolated using the Qiagen DNeasy Blood and Tissue Kit and was shipped frozen to Adaptive Biotechnologies for TCR sequencing. For most patients, high-throughput TCR-beta CDR3 sequencing of genomic DNA was performed by Adaptive Biotechnologies. The authors' analysis ran thus. TCR sequencing data were retrieved from Adaptive's ImmunoSEQ software for more than 15 patients, whereas three other patients were processed with MiXCR and VDJtools. To correct CD4 versus CD8 sorting errors, any sequence found in both subsets at a frequency ratio below 5:1 was removed. CDR3 nucleotide sequences shared by donor and recipient were removed because the origin of these sequences could not be assigned. To be classed as alloreactive, a clone needed at least 2-fold expansion over unstimulated cells and a minimum CFSE-low frequency of 0.002% (template counts) or 0.001% (read counts). Clones were considered mappable if detected in sequenced pre-transplant spleen, lymph node, or MLR CFSE-low populations of the donor or recipient. The cumulative frequency of alloreactive clones was calculated as a percentage of all sequences, weighted by copy number. The clones in this table, taken by TCRdb from immuneACCESS, are in-frame only. Not every clone is retained; where verified, under half of the shortfall comes from an unresolved V gene, and the cause of the rest is unknown. Clone size and the V and J calls come from that table; the DNA yielded D and trimming. This sample comprises approximately 71,000 clones, 89% of them detected only once. Approximately 2.7% of the sample is in the top ten clones.

V is pared back by 4 bases and J by 5 bases, with 18 bases lying between the germline termini. Inclusive of the bounding cysteine and phenylalanine, the CDR3 is 15 residues long. Only the CDR3 part of the read is kept: 45 bases, read in frame from the first base. According to the germline V gene (reference sequence), CDR1 reads SGHNT and CDR2 reads YYREEE. The sample in question was unstimulated CD8+ T cells sorted from spleen or lymph node cells, obtained before intestinal transplant. The sequence derives from a human donor who received an intestinal transplant. The sequence is built from TRBV5-4 and TRBJ2-5; the D gene cannot be named for sure. The CDR3 in this case is CASSAALTRRETQYF. The nucleotides are TGTGCCAGCAGCGCCGCTTTAACTCGGCGGGAGACCCAGTACTTC.